Here is one TCR beta chain with its context. The CDR3 extends over 18 amino acids. From germline, CDR1 is LNHNV and CDR2 YYDKDF (reference sequence). V shed 0 bases and J 1 base; nucleotides not matched to a gene: 5. The data were taken from a study of regulatory T cells in long-lasting Graves disease. Sequencing libraries for TCR beta were prepared with iRepertoire HTBI primers and Arm-PCR of CDR3 regions. TCRdb processed the multiplex PCR reads anew with MiXCR; each CDR3 protein has one entry. The profile shows roughly 490,000 distinct CDR3 sequences, under 25% of them singletons. As to time point: persistent/refractory GD, antithyroid drugs over 5 years with positive TRAb. PBMC-extracted RNA yielded the TCR library.

The sample here was peripheral blood mononuclear cells (PBMCs), taken when the disease was refractory, from a patient treated with antithyroid drugs. The chain links TRBV15 to TRBJ2-2, with TRBD2 matching over 10 bases. This receptor was identified in a female donor with Graves disease. CDR3 DNA sequence: TGTGCCACCAGCAGAGACCCCTTAGCGGGGGGGAACACCGGGGAGCTGTTTTTT. Protein: CATSRDPLAGGNTGELFF.